This is a list of T cell receptor beta chains from one sample in a study of blood T cells in healthy people across ages. One entry per CDR3 protein results from TCRdb running MiXCR on the 5' RACE reads. Of about 970,000 distinct CDR3 sequences in the sample, about 51% were seen once. Sequencing used blood. Receptors originate from a woman between 55 and 75 years old in good health. The CDR3 runs from the conserved cysteine through the conserved F or W. Fields, in order: V gene, CDR3 length, D gene, J gene, clone size, CDR3 DNA, CDR3 protein. A D gene is named only where the DNA matches it firmly. Not every row has a clone size; where given, it reads once, few, many or a size class.

TRBV14	18	TRBD2	TRBJ2-7	many	TGTGCCAGCAGCCGGAGGCCCGGGACTAGCGGGAGTTCCTACGAGCAGTACTTC	CASSRRPGTSGSSYEQYF
TRBV12-3/TRBV12-4	16	.	TRBJ2-7	.	TGTGCCAGCAGTTTAGACGCGATGAACTCCTACAATGAGCAGTACTTC	CASSLDAMNSYNEQYF
TRBV4-2	15	.	TRBJ2-7	.	TGTGCCAGCAGTCATTCCCGGGACGGAACCTACGAGCAGTACTTC	CASSHSRDGTYEQYF
TRBV6-6	13	.	TRBJ1-3	once	TGTGCCAGCATGACACACTCTGGAAACACCATATATTTT	CASMTHSGNTIYF
TRBV4-1	19	.	TRBJ2-3	.	TGCGCCAGCAGCCAAGGCCGCGGCGGAGCGGATGTGGGGGCAGATACGCAGTATTTT	CASSQGRGGADVGADTQYF
TRBV6-2/TRBV6-3	14	.	TRBJ2-5	.	TGTGCCAGCAGTTGGGACGTCCGCCGAGAGACCCAGTACTTC	CASSWDVRRETQYF
TRBV29-1	12	.	TRBJ2-3	few	TGCAGCCTAACAGGGATTGCAGATACGCAGTATTTT	CSLTGIADTQYF
TRBV6-6	13	.	TRBJ2-1	.	TGTGCCAGCAGTTACTCCACATGGAATGAGCAGTTCTTC	CASSYSTWNEQFF
TRBV7-2	15	TRBD1	TRBJ2-5	.	TGTGCCAGCAGCTTAGGGACAGGGGGCGTAGAGACCCAGTACTTC	CASSLGTGGVETQYF
TRBV7-2	14	TRBD2	TRBJ2-3	.	TGTGCCAGCAGGAGACTAGCAGATGCAGATACGCAGTATTTT	CASRRLADADTQYF
TRBV12-3/TRBV12-4	18	TRBD2	TRBJ2-3	few	TGTGCCAGCAGTCCCTGGACTAGCGGGAGAACCTTCTCAGATACGCAGTATTTT	CASSPWTSGRTFSDTQYF
TRBV7-8	15	.	TRBJ2-3	.	TGTGCCAGCAGATCGATAGACGGAAGCACAGGTACGCAGTATTTT	CASRSIDGSTGTQYF
TRBV28	11	.	TRBJ2-5	many	TGTGCCAGCCTCAGTACAGAGACCCAGTACTTC	CASLSTETQYF
TRBV4-1	17	.	TRBJ1-2	few	TGCGCCAGCAGCCAAGAAGCCGGACTGTTAAGTAACTATGGCTACACCTTC	CASSQEAGLLSNYGYTF
TRBV20-1	17	TRBD2	TRBJ2-5	.	TGCAGTGCTAGAGACCCTAGCGGGAGGGCGAGAGGGGAGACCCAGTACTTC	CSARDPSGRARGETQYF
TRBV4-1	14	TRBD1	TRBJ1-2	.	TGCGCCAGCAGTCTCAGGGGGGATGAATATGGCTACACCTTC	CASSLRGDEYGYTF
TRBV12-3/TRBV12-4	14	.	TRBJ1-5	.	TGTGCCAGCAGTTTAAGGGCAGGGCAGGGTCCCCAGCATTTT	CASSLRAGQGPQHF
TRBV9	12	TRBD2	TRBJ2-3	.	TGTGCCAGCAGCCCCAGCGGGAGGACGCAGTATTTT	CASSPSGRTQYF
TRBV6-2/TRBV6-3	13	.	TRBJ2-7	.	TGTGCCAGCAGTTACTTGGGCAGGGGCGAGCAGTACTTC	CASSYLGRGEQYF
TRBV25-1	14	.	TRBJ2-3	.	TGTGCCAGCAGTATTGAAATTGGGGGGGATACGCAGTATTTT	CASSIEIGGDTQYF
TRBV6-2/TRBV6-3	12	.	TRBJ2-2	.	TGTGCCAGCAGTTACTCAATCGGGGAGCTGTTTTTT	CASSYSIGELFF
TRBV2	13	TRBD2	TRBJ2-7	.	TGTGCCAGCAGCATTCTAGCGGACTACGAGCAGTACTTC	CASSILADYEQYF
TRBV7-8	12	TRBD1	TRBJ2-1	.	TGTGCCAGCAGCCTAGGGACAGGGTACAAGTTCTTC	CASSLGTGYKFF
TRBV7-2	13	.	TRBJ2-7	.	TGTGCCAGCAGCGTCCGACTGCGCTACGAGCAGTACTTC	CASSVRLRYEQYF
TRBV20-1	15	TRBD2	TRBJ2-1	.	TGCAGTGCTAGAGTCTCTAGCGGGAGTTTCAATGAGCAGTTCTTC	CSARVSSGSFNEQFF
TRBV3-1	15	TRBD1	TRBJ2-5	.	TGTGCCAGCAGCTATACAGGGGGCTCAGGCGAGACCCAGTACTTC	CASSYTGGSGETQYF
TRBV18	15	.	TRBJ1-4	once	TGTGCCAGCTCATCGTCGCCCGCGATCAGTGAAAAACTGTTTTTT	CASSSSPAISEKLFF
TRBV5-5	15	.	TRBJ1-1	.	TGTGCCAGCAGGACAAACGACTTCTTGAACACTGAAGCTTTCTTT	CASRTNDFLNTEAFF
TRBV7-2	15	.	TRBJ2-1	.	TGTGCCAGCAGCTTTATGGACTCGCGAGGCCATGAGCAGTTCTTC	CASSFMDSRGHEQFF
TRBV28	15	TRBD1	TRBJ2-5	.	TGTGCCAGCAGCAGCATTGGGGACAGACAAGAGACCCAGTACTTC	CASSSIGDRQETQYF
TRBV9	14	TRBD1	TRBJ1-1	.	TGTGCCAGCAGCGGGCAGGGGGATCTCACCGAAGCTTTCTTT	CASSGQGDLTEAFF
TRBV4-2	16	.	TRBJ1-2	.	TGTGCCAGCAGCCAAGAGCAACACGGTCAGGCTGGTGGCTACACCTTC	CASSQEQHGQAGGYTF
TRBV20-1	14	.	TRBJ2-7	.	TGCAGTGCTAGTGAGGCAGGCCCAGTCACCGAGCAGTACTTC	CSASEAGPVTEQYF
TRBV29-1	15	.	TRBJ2-6	.	TGCAGCGTAGTAGGGGCGAGCTCTGGGGCCAACGTCCTGACTTTC	CSVVGASSGANVLTF
TRBV2	16	.	TRBJ2-6	once	TGTGCCAGCACGGGGACAAGAAGCTCTGGGGCCAACGTCCTGACTTTC	CASTGTRSSGANVLTF
TRBV15	16	.	TRBJ2-1	many	TGTGCCACCAGCAGAGAATTCGGGAGAACCTACAATGAGCAGTTCTTC	CATSREFGRTYNEQFF
TRBV10-3	15	.	TRBJ2-3	.	TGTGCCATCAGTGGCCGGGCCGTGGGGACAGATACGCAGTATTTT	CAISGRAVGTDTQYF
TRBV13	15	TRBD2	TRBJ2-7	.	TGTGCCAGCAGTCAACTAGCGGTCAATGGGTACGAGCAGTACTTC	CASSQLAVNGYEQYF
TRBV27	17	.	TRBJ2-1	.	TGTGCCAGCAGTTCTTCTGGCGCGATACGCTCCTACAATGAGCAGTTCTTC	CASSSSGAIRSYNEQFF
TRBV7-6	18	.	TRBJ2-5	.	TGTGCCAGCAGCTTAAGGTTCGGGGCCGGGAGCTTCAAAGAGACCCAGTACTTC	CASSLRFGAGSFKETQYF
TRBV10-3	13	TRBD2	TRBJ2-5	.	TGTGCCATCAGTGCGGGAGGGCCCAATGAGCAGTACTTC	CAISAGGPNEQYF
TRBV6-5	15	.	TRBJ1-2	few	TGTGCCAGCAGTTACTCGAGGACGGGTCGATATGGCTACACCTTC	CASSYSRTGRYGYTF
TRBV4-3	15	.	TRBJ2-3	.	TGCGCCAGCAGCCAAGAGTGCGGGGGCCCAGATACGCAGTATTTT	CASSQECGGPDTQYF
TRBV5-1	13	.	TRBJ2-7	few	TGCGCCAGCAGCTATCCCGATCCTTACGAGCAGTACTTC	CASSYPDPYEQYF
TRBV6-2/TRBV6-3	13	.	TRBJ2-2	.	TGTGCCACCAGCCGCATAAACACCGGGGAGCTGTTTTTT	CATSRINTGELFF
TRBV12-3/TRBV12-4	17	.	TRBJ2-4	.	TGTGCCAGCAGCCTTCCCGGGACCAAGGGGCTAAAAAACATTCAGTACTTC	CASSLPGTKGLKNIQYF
TRBV9	14	.	TRBJ2-4	.	TGTGCCAGCAGCCCCCCGGACCTCAAAAACATTCAGTACTTC	CASSPPDLKNIQYF
TRBV27	16	.	TRBJ2-1	.	TGTGCCAGCAGTTCGCCGGGGGGACAGACCAACAATGAGCAGTTCTTC	CASSSPGGQTNNEQFF
TRBV7-2	14	.	TRBJ1-2	few	TGTGCCAGCAGCTTTTCGGCTAGGGGCTATGGCTACACCTTC	CASSFSARGYGYTF
TRBV5-1	19	TRBD2	TRBJ2-6	.	TGCGCCAGCAGCTTGCAAGCTAGCGGGACCGGCTCTGGGGCCAACGTCCTGACTTTC	CASSLQASGTGSGANVLTF
TRBV5-1	14	.	TRBJ2-7	.	TGCGCCAGCAGCTTGCCAGGGTGGACCTACGAGCAGTACTTC	CASSLPGWTYEQYF
TRBV7-2	11	.	TRBJ2-1	few	TGTGCCAACCTTCGTTGGGGTGAGCAGTTCTTC	CANLRWGEQFF
TRBV27	14	.	TRBJ2-3	.	TGTGCCAGCAGTATGGGGGTTGGCACAGATACGCAGTATTTT	CASSMGVGTDTQYF
TRBV20-1	14	TRBD2	TRBJ2-1	.	TGCAGTACTAGACTAGCGGGAGGGATGGATGAGCAGTTCTTC	CSTRLAGGMDEQFF